The subject of this entry is one TCR beta chain. Its specificity is unknown. This sample is part of a study of long-term antiretroviral therapy in people with HIV. Overall study findings and caveats: Narrower CDR3 length ranges marked HIV repertoires relative to controls. Clonotypes expanded prior to ART showed repertoire dominance at all sampled time points. Diversity rose after ART but stayed below transplant donor controls.

V shed 2 bases and J shed 8 bases, with 15 bases lying between them. This CDR3 comprises 14 residues. Germline V gene lookup returns CDR1 SGHDN and CDR2 FVKESK. Version v3.0 of the immunoSEQ assay was performed at survey level. Sequencing efforts were directed toward about 40,000-55,000 T-cell genomes per sample. Here immunoSEQ multiplex PCR was the method, and the copy in TCRdb shows in-frame clones only, minus some. Of approximately 17,000 clones listed, more than 65% are singletons. The clonotype was recovered from a man aged 25 to 45 with HIV. The chain links TRBV14 to TRBJ1-2; tentatively, D is TRBD1 (5 bases). Sequencing used unsorted PBMCs, obtained 1.2 years before starting antiretroviral therapy. CDR3 in DNA: TGTGCCAGCAGCCAACCCCTTGGGGGACGAGGCTACACCTTC. This translates into CASSQPLGGRGYTF.